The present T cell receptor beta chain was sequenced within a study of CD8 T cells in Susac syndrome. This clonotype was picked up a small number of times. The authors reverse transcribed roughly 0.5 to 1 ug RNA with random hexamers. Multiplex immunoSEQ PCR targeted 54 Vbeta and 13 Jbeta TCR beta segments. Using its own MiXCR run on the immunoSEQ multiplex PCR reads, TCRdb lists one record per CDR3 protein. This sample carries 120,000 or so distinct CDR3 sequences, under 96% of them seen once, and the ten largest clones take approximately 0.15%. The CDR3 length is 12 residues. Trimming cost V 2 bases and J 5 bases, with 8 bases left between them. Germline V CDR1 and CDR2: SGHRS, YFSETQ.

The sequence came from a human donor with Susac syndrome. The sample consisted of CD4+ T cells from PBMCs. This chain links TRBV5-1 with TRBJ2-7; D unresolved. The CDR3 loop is CASSFLGNEQYF. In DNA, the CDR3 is TGCGCCAGCAGCTTTTTAGGGAACGAGCAGTACTTC. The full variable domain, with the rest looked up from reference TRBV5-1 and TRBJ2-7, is KAGVTQTPRYLIKTRGQQVTLSCSPISGHRSVSWYQQTPGQGLQFLFEYFSETQRNKGNFPGRFSGRQFSNSRSEMNVSTLELGDSALYLCASSFLGNEQYFGPGTRLTVT.